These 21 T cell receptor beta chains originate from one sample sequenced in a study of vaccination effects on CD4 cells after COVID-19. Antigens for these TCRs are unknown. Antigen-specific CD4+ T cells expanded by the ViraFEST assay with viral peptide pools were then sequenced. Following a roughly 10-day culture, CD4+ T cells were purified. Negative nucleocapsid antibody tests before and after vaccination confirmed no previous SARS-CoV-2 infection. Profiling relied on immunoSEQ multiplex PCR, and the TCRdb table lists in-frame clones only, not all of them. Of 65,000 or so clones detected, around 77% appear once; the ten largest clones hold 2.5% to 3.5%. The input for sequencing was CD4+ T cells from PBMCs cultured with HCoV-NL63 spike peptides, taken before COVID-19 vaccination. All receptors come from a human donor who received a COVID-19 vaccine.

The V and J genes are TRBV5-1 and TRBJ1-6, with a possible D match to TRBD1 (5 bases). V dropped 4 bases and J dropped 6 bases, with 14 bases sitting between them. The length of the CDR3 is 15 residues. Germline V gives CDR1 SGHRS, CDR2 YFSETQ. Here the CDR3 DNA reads TGCGCCAGCAGCCCGGGGGTTCGGGCTAATTCACCCCTCCACTTT. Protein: CASSPGVRANSPLHF.

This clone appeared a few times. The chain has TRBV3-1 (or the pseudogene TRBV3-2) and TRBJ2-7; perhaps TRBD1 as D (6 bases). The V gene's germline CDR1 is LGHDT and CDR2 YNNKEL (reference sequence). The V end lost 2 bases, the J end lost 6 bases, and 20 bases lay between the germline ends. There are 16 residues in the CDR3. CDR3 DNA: TGTGCCAGCAGCCAACGCTGGACAGATTCAAGGGGCGAGCAGTACGTC. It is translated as CASSQRWTDSRGEQYV.

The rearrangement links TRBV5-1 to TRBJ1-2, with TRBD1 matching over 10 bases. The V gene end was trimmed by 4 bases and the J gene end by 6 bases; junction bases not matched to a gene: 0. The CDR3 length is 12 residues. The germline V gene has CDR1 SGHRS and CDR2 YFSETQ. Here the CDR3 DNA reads TGCGCCAGCAGCGGGACAGGGGATGGCTACACCTTC. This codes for CASSGTGDGYTF.

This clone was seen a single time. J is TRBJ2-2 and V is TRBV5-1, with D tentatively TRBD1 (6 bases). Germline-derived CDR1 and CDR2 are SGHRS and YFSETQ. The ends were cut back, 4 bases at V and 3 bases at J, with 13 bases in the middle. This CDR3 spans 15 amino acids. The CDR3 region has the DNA TGCGCCAGCAGCCCCAGGGGACCGTACACCGGGGAGCTGTTTTTT. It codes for CASSPRGPYTGELFF.

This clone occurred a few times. The CDR3 nucleotides read TGTGCCATCAGACGGGACAGCTCTGGAAACACCATATATTTT. The encoded protein is CAIRRDSSGNTIYF. This chain joins TRBV10-3 and TRBJ1-3, with 7 bases identical to TRBD1. Germline trimming cut 6 bases from V and 0 bases from J; bases unmatched to any gene: 2. CDR1 and CDR2 from the germline V gene are ENHRY and SYGVKD. The CDR3 totals 14 residues.

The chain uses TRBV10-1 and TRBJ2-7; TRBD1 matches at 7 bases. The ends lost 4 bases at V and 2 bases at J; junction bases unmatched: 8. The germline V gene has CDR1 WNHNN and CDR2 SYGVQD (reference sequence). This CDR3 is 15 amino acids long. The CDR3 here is CASSGQGQRAYEQYV. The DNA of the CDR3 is TGCGCCAGCAGTGGGCAGGGACAGCGAGCCTACGAGCAGTACGTC.

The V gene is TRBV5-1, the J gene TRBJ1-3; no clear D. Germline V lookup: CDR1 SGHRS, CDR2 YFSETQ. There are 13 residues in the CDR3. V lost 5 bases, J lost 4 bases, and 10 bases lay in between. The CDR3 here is CASSLDIGNTIYF. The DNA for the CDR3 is TGCGCCAGCAGTCTTGACATCGGAAACACCATATATTTT.

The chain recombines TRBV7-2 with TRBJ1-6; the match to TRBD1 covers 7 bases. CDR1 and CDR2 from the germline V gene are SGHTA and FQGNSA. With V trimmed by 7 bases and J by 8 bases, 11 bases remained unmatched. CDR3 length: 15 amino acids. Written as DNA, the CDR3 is TGTGCCAGCAACACTCAGACAGGGAGGGATTCACCCCTCCACTTT. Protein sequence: CASNTQTGRDSPLHF.

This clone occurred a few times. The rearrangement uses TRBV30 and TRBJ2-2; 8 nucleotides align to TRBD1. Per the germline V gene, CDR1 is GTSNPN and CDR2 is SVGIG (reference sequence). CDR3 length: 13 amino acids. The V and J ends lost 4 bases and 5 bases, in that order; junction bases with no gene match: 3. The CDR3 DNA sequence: TGTGCCTGGACAGGGGGCGGTACCGGGGAGCTGTTTTTT. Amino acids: CAWTGGGTGELFF.

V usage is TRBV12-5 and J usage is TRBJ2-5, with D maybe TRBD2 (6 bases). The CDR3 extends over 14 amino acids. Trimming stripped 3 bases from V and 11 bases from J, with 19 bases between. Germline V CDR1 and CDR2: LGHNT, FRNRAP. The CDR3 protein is CASGLLPGLPTQYF. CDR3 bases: TGTGCTAGTGGTTTACTACCGGGACTGCCGACTCAGTACTTC.

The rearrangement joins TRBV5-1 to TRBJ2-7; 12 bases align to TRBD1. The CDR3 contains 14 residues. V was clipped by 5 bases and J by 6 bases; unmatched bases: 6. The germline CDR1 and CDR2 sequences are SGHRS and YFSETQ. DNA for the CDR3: TGCGCCAGCAGATCGGGACAGGGGGCGTCCGAGCAGTACGTC. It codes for CASRSGQGASEQYV.

The CDR3 coding sequence is TGTGCCAGTAGTATTTCTTCGGGGGCCTATGGCTACACCTTC. Translation gives CASSISSGAYGYTF. This sequence joins TRBV19 and TRBJ1-2; a possible D gene is TRBD1 (6 bases). Germline values: CDR1 LNHDA, CDR2 SQIVND (reference sequence). V was clipped by 3 bases and J by 4 bases, with 12 bases between them. The CDR3 length is 14 residues. The full variable domain, its missing parts supplied by reference TRBV19 and TRBJ1-2, is DGGITQSPKYLFRKEGQNVTLSCEQNLNHDAMYWYRQDPGQGLRLIYYSQIVNDFQKGDIAEGYSVSREKKESFPLTVTSAQKNPTAFYLCASSISSGAYGYTFGSGTRLTVV.

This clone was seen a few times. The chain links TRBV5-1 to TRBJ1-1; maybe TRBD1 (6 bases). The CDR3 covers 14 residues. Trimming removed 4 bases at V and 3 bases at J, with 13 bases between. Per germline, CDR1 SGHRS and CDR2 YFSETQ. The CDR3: CASSAQGGDTEAFF. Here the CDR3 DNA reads TGCGCCAGCAGCGCACAGGGTGGGGACACTGAAGCTTTCTTT.

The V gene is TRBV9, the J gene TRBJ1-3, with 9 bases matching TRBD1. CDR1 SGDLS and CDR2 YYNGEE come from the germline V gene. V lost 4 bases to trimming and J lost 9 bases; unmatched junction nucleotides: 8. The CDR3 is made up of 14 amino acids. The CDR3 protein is CASSPRTGVRTIYF. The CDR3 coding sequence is TGTGCCAGCAGCCCGAGGACAGGGGTCCGCACCATATATTTT.

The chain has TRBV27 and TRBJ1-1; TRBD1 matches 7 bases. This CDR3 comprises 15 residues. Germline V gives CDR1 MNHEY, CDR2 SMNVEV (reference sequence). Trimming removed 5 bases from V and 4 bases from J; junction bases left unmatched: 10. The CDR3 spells CASSPRQGKRTEAFF. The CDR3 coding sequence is TGTGCCAGCAGTCCAAGACAGGGAAAACGCACTGAAGCTTTCTTT.

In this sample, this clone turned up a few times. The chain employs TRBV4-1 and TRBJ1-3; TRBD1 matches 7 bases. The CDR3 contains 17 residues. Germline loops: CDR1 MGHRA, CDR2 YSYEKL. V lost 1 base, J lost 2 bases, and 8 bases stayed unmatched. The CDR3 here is CASSQANLGTAGNTIYF. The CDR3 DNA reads TGCGCCAGCAGCCAAGCGAATCTCGGGACAGCTGGAAACACCATATATTTT.

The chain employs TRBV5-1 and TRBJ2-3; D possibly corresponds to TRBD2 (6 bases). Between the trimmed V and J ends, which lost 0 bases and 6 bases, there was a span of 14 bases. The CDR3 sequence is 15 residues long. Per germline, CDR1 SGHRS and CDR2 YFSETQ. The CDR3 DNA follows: TGCGCCAGCAGCTTGGAGGGACTGGGGGAGGATACGCAGTATTTT. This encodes CASSLEGLGEDTQYF.

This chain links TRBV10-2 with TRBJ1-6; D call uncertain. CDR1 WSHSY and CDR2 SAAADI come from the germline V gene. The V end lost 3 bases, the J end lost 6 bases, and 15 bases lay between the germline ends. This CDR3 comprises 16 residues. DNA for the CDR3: TGCGCCAGCAGTGAACTCGCCCGGGCCCTTAATTCACCCCTCCACTTT. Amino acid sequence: CASSELARALNSPLHF.

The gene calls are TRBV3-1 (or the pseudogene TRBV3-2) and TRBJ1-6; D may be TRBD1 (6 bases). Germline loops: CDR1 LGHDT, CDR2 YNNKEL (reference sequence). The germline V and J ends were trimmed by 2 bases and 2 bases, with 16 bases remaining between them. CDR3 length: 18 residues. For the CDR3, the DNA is TGTGCCAGCAGCCAAACCGGTAGGGGGAGGACCTATAATTCACCCCTCCACTTT. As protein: CASSQTGRGRTYNSPLHF.

CDR3: CASSFGTGTNNEQFF. The CDR3 nucleotides read TGCGCCAGCAGCTTTGGGACAGGGACAAACAATGAGCAGTTCTTC. The chain uses TRBV5-1 and TRBJ2-1; 9 positions agree with TRBD1. Germline assignment: CDR1 SGHRS and CDR2 YFSETQ. The length of the CDR3 is 15 residues. J lost 5 bases, V lost 2 bases, and 5 bases had no gene match. Full variable domain (rest looked up from reference TRBV5-1 and TRBJ2-1): KAGVTQTPRYLIKTRGQQVTLSCSPISGHRSVSWYQQTPGQGLQFLFEYFSETQRNKGNFPGRFSGRQFSNSRSEMNVSTLELGDSALYLCASSFGTGTNNEQFFGPGTRLTVL.

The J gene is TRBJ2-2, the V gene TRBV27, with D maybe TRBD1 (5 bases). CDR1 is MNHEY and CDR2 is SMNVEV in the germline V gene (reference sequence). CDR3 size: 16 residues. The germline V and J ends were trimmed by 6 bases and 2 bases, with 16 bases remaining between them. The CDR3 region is CASSPFTRANTGELFF. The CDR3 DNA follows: TGTGCCAGCAGCCCCTTTACCAGGGCCAACACCGGGGAGCTGTTTTTT.